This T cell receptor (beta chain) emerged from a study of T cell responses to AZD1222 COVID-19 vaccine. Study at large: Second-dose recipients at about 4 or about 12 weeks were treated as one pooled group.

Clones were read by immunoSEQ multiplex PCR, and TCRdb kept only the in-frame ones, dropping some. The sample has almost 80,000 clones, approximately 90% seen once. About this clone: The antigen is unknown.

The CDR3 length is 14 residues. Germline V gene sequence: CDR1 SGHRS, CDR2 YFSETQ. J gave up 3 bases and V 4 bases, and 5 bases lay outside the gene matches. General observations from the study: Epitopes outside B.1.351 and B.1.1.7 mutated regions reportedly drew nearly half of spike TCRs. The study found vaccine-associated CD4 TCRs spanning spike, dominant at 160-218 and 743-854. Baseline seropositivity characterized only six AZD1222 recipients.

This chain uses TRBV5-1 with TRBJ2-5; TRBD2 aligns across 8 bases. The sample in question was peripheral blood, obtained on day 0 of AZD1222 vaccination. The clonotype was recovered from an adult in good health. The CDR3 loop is CASSRGLAEETQYF. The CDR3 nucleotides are TGCGCCAGCAGCCGCGGACTAGCAGAAGAGACCCAGTACTTC.